This TCR beta chain was recovered during a study of blood T cell repertoires in COVID-19. About the research overall: COVID-19 samples, acute and convalescent, were from the United States, Italy and Spain. PBMCs, B-cell-depleted T cells, or T cells provided the cDNA or gDNA that made up the material.

Original analysis: Reference gene primer amplification yielded estimated nucleated cell counts. Assay: immunoSEQ multiplex PCR; the TCRdb copy retains only in-frame clones and omits some. V and J calls and clone size are given by that table; D and trimming were obtained from the DNA. The data contain around 94,000 clones, 70% to 90% of them singletons. Germline loops: CDR1 KGHDR, CDR2 SFDVKD. The CDR3 is 20 amino acids. Between the trimmed V and J ends, which lost 3 bases and 5 bases, there was a span of 25 bases. This clonotype was sampled from a man aged 45 to 65 with active COVID-19. The sequenced material came from peripheral blood. This chain uses TRBV24-1 with TRBJ1-6; weak D call: TRBD1 (6 bases). The chain's CDR3 is CATSDINKIGGLRNNSPLHF. CDR3 sequence (DNA): TGTGCCACCAGTGATATTAATAAGATAGGGGGTTTAAGGAATAATTCACCCCTCCACTTT.